A selection of T cell receptor beta chains follows, all from one sample in a study of radiotherapy plus CTLA-4 blockade in lung cancer. Profiled with immunoSEQ multiplex PCR; TCRdb holds only in-frame clones, not every one. The sample gives 25,000 to 40,000 clones, 60% to 75% of which show up once; roughly 4.3% is in the top ten. The sample in question was peripheral blood, obtained from a patient treated with radiotherapy plus ipilimumab. These receptors all come from a human donor with non-small cell lung cancer whose response to radiotherapy plus ipilimumab could not be evaluated. Both conserved end residues are part of each CDR3. D genes are given only for firm matches. The listing skips clone size in some rows; elsewhere it reads once, few, many or a size class.

V gene: TRBV7-6
D gene: TRBD1
J gene: TRBJ1-1
clone size: .
CDR3 DNA: TGTGCCAGCAGCTTAGAACGGGACAGGGAAGCTTTCTTT
CDR3 protein: CASSLERDREAFF

V gene: TRBV5-4
D gene: .
J gene: TRBJ2-5
clone size: .
CDR3 DNA: TGTGCCAGCAGCTTGGTCGGGGGAGTTGAGGAGACCCAGTACTTC
CDR3 protein: CASSLVGGVEETQYF

V gene: TRBV19
D gene: .
J gene: TRBJ2-1
clone size: once
CDR3 DNA: TGTGCCAGTAGTACATACTCGAGCTCCTACAATGAGCAGTTCTTC
CDR3 protein: CASSTYSSSYNEQFF

V gene: TRBV7-9
D gene: TRBD2
J gene: TRBJ2-7
clone size: few
CDR3 DNA: TGTGCCAGCAGCGGTGGGGGTTGGGTAGCGGGGGCCTACGAGCAGTACTTC
CDR3 protein: CASSGGGWVAGAYEQYF

V gene: TRBV5-1
D gene: .
J gene: TRBJ2-1
clone size: once
CDR3 DNA: TGCGCCAGCAGCGCGAGCATGGGGGGCAATGAGCAGTTCTTC
CDR3 protein: CASSASMGGNEQFF

V gene: TRBV5-1
D gene: .
J gene: TRBJ2-3
clone size: once
CDR3 DNA: TGCGCCACCTCAAGAGGGCAGGAGGGCACAGATACGCAGTATTTT
CDR3 protein: CATSRGQEGTDTQYF

V gene: TRBV30
D gene: TRBD1
J gene: TRBJ1-2
clone size: few
CDR3 DNA: TGTGCCTGGAGTGGCTCCGGGACAGGGGAAGGGAAGAATGGCTACACCTTC
CDR3 protein: CAWSGSGTGEGKNGYTF

V gene: TRBV5-6
D gene: .
J gene: TRBJ2-7
clone size: .
CDR3 DNA: TGTGCCAGCAGCTTGGGGACCCGGGAAATCTACGAGCAGTACTTC
CDR3 protein: CASSLGTREIYEQYF

V gene: TRBV11-2
D gene: TRBD1
J gene: TRBJ2-2
clone size: .
CDR3 DNA: TGTGCCAGCAGCTTAGGGGACAGGGTCTCTTTTTCCGGGGAGCTGTTTTTT
CDR3 protein: CASSLGDRVSFSGELFF

V gene: TRBV6-6
D gene: TRBD1
J gene: TRBJ1-2
clone size: .
CDR3 DNA: TGTGCCAGCAGTGGACAGGGGGTAAGGGGTGGCTACACCTTC
CDR3 protein: CASSGQGVRGGYTF

V gene: TRBV28
D gene: TRBD2
J gene: TRBJ2-7
clone size: .
CDR3 DNA: TGTGCCAGCAGAGAGGGGCGGGAGTTGGGGGAGTACTTC
CDR3 protein: CASREGRELGEYF

V gene: TRBV4-2
D gene: TRBD2
J gene: TRBJ2-1
clone size: .
CDR3 DNA: TGTGCCAGCAGCCAAGTAATACCTAGCGGGAGATACAATGAGCAGTTCTTC
CDR3 protein: CASSQVIPSGRYNEQFF

V gene: TRBV25-1
D gene: .
J gene: TRBJ2-1
clone size: .
CDR3 DNA: TGTGCCAGCAGTGAATCGGTAGGAGAGTACAATGAGCAGTTCTTC
CDR3 protein: CASSESVGEYNEQFF

V gene: TRBV11-2
D gene: .
J gene: TRBJ2-5
clone size: .
CDR3 DNA: TGTGCCAGCAGCTTAGATTTTGGAGGGACCCAGTACTTC
CDR3 protein: CASSLDFGGTQYF

V gene: TRBV5-1
D gene: .
J gene: TRBJ2-5
clone size: .
CDR3 DNA: TGCGCCAGCTCGGGGAACGGGATCAGGGGGACCCAGTACTTC
CDR3 protein: CASSGNGIRGTQYF

V gene: TRBV6-1
D gene: TRBD2
J gene: TRBJ2-2
clone size: .
CDR3 DNA: TGTGCCAGCAGTGACCCGGGACTAGCGGGAGTACCCGGGGAGCTGTTTTTT
CDR3 protein: CASSDPGLAGVPGELFF

V gene: TRBV2
D gene: TRBD1
J gene: TRBJ1-1
clone size: .
CDR3 DNA: TGTGCCAGCAGTGATTGGAGGGGGCCTGAAGCTTTCTTT
CDR3 protein: CASSDWRGPEAFF

V gene: TRBV5-4
D gene: .
J gene: TRBJ2-7
clone size: .
CDR3 DNA: TGCGCCAGCAGCGAAACAGAATACTCCTACGAGCAGTACTTC
CDR3 protein: CASSETEYSYEQYF

V gene: TRBV5-4
D gene: .
J gene: TRBJ1-6
clone size: once
CDR3 DNA: TGTGCCAGCAGGCGGCGTGAAACCTATAATTCACCCCTCCACTTT
CDR3 protein: CASRRRETYNSPLHF

V gene: TRBV2
D gene: TRBD2
J gene: TRBJ2-5
clone size: .
CDR3 DNA: TGTGCCAGCAGCGGACTAGCGGCTGCGGGAGAGACCCAGTACTTC
CDR3 protein: CASSGLAAAGETQYF

V gene: TRBV7-9
D gene: TRBD2
J gene: TRBJ2-1
clone size: .
CDR3 DNA: TGTGCCAGCAGCTCACTCAAGGGACTAGCGGGAGTCAATGAGCAGTTCTTC
CDR3 protein: CASSSLKGLAGVNEQFF

V gene: TRBV2
D gene: .
J gene: TRBJ2-6
clone size: .
CDR3 DNA: TGTGCCAGCAGCGGTAATCGAGGGGCCAACGTCCTGACTTTC
CDR3 protein: CASSGNRGANVLTF

V gene: TRBV5-1
D gene: TRBD2
J gene: TRBJ2-1
clone size: few
CDR3 DNA: TGCGCCAGCAGCTTGTCTGTGGGACTAGCGGGGGAGGGGCAGTTCTTC
CDR3 protein: CASSLSVGLAGEGQFF

V gene: TRBV7-2
D gene: .
J gene: TRBJ1-2
clone size: .
CDR3 DNA: TGTGCCAGCAGCTTATCCGCGGCGACTCGGGGGGGTCTGTCTGGCTACACCTTC
CDR3 protein: CASSLSAATRGGLSGYTF

V gene: TRBV7-6
D gene: .
J gene: TRBJ2-6
clone size: .
CDR3 DNA: TGTGCCAGCAGCTTAGCGGCAGGGTCTGGGGCCAACGTCCTGACTTTC
CDR3 protein: CASSLAAGSGANVLTF

V gene: TRBV27
D gene: .
J gene: TRBJ1-2
clone size: .
CDR3 DNA: TGTGCCAGCAGTTACAGTGTATCGTCTAACTATGGCTACACCTTC
CDR3 protein: CASSYSVSSNYGYTF

V gene: TRBV2
D gene: .
J gene: TRBJ2-1
clone size: .
CDR3 DNA: TGTGCCAGCACAGCCGGAACTAGCTCGGAGCAGTTCTTC
CDR3 protein: CASTAGTSSEQFF

V gene: TRBV7-9
D gene: TRBD1
J gene: TRBJ2-3
clone size: .
CDR3 DNA: TGTGCCAGCAGCTTAGGGGGGACAGGGATGAGGACAGATACGCAGTATTTT
CDR3 protein: CASSLGGTGMRTDTQYF

V gene: TRBV4-3
D gene: TRBD1
J gene: TRBJ1-2
clone size: .
CDR3 DNA: TGCGCCAGCAGCCAAGGAGGGGGCAACTATGGCTACACCTTC
CDR3 protein: CASSQGGGNYGYTF

V gene: TRBV5-4
D gene: .
J gene: TRBJ2-3
clone size: .
CDR3 DNA: TGTGCCAGCAGCTTGGTGGCAGGCTACTCCACAGATACGCAGTATTTT
CDR3 protein: CASSLVAGYSTDTQYF

V gene: TRBV7-9
D gene: TRBD1
J gene: TRBJ1-1
clone size: .
CDR3 DNA: TGTGCCAGCAGCTTGTGGGACAGTGAAGCTTTCTTT
CDR3 protein: CASSLWDSEAFF

V gene: TRBV6-6
D gene: .
J gene: TRBJ2-7
clone size: .
CDR3 DNA: TGTGCCAGCAGAAGAACAGGGTCCTACGAGCAGTACTTC
CDR3 protein: CASRRTGSYEQYF

V gene: TRBV2
D gene: TRBD2
J gene: TRBJ2-1
clone size: once
CDR3 DNA: TGTGCCAGCAGGCCCACCCTGACTAGCGGGTTGGTAGGGATATACAATGAGCAGTTCTTC
CDR3 protein: CASRPTLTSGLVGIYNEQFF

V gene: TRBV6-5
D gene: .
J gene: TRBJ2-7
clone size: .
CDR3 DNA: TGTGCCAGCAGTGTCCCTCGGGGGGCGTCCTACGAGCAGTACTTC
CDR3 protein: CASSVPRGASYEQYF

V gene: TRBV6-1
D gene: TRBD2
J gene: TRBJ2-1
clone size: medium-sized
CDR3 DNA: TGTGCCAGCAGTCGGCGGGAGTGGTCCTACAATGAGCAGTTCTTC
CDR3 protein: CASSRREWSYNEQFF

V gene: TRBV15
D gene: TRBD2
J gene: TRBJ2-1
clone size: .
CDR3 DNA: TGTGCCACCAGCAGGATGAGCGGGGGCGCCTACAATGAGCAGTTCTTC
CDR3 protein: CATSRMSGGAYNEQFF

V gene: TRBV5-1
D gene: TRBD2
J gene: TRBJ2-5
clone size: .
CDR3 DNA: TGCGCCAGCAGCTTGGGACTAGCGGGAGGGGAGACCCAGTACTTC
CDR3 protein: CASSLGLAGGETQYF